The 22 T cell receptor beta chains listed next were all sequenced from one sample in a study of neurological immune-mediated disorders. TCRdb fed the 5' RACE reads into MiXCR, producing one record per CDR3 protein. This table holds 80,000 to 85,000 distinct CDR3 sequences, around 2.6% found once. The sequenced sample consisted of PBMCs. These receptors originate from a woman aged 30 to 39 with multiple sclerosis.

This clonotype was found many times. The chain combines TRBV29-1 with TRBJ2-1, with D unresolved. Trimming took 7 bases from V and 2 from J, leaving 15 bases between them. CDR1 and CDR2 from the germline V gene are SQVTM and ANQGSEA. This CDR3 contains 14 residues. CDR3 loop: CSAVDTLPYNEQFF. As DNA, the CDR3 is TGCAGCGCAGTCGACACTCTCCCCTACAATGAGCAGTTCTTC.

This chain connects TRBV19 to TRBJ2-7; D tentatively reads TRBD1 or TRBD2 (5 bases each). This CDR3 is built from 14 residues. Trimming took off 2 bases at V and 5 bases at J, with 13 bases between the two ends. In germline, CDR1 is LNHDA, CDR2 SQIVND (reference sequence). The CDR3 is CASSILLGDDEQYF. The DNA of the CDR3 is TGTGCCAGTAGTATACTTTTAGGGGACGACGAGCAGTACTTC.

This clonotype was seen many times. This sequence joins TRBV24-1 and TRBJ1-5; D is ambiguous. The CDR3 consists of 17 residues. The germline gives CDR1 KGHDR, CDR2 SFDVKD. The ends were cut back, 4 bases at V and 0 bases at J, with 15 bases in the middle. CDR3 protein: CATSDEGEADSNQPQHF. The CDR3 nucleotides read TGTGCCACCAGTGACGAGGGAGAAGCGGATAGCAATCAGCCCCAGCATTTT.

This clonotype was detected ten times or more. This CDR3 is CASSYGGTVYGYTF. DNA for the CDR3: TGTGCCAGCAGTTATGGCGGGACAGTATATGGCTACACCTTC. The chain joins TRBV6-5 to TRBJ1-2, with 7 positions matching TRBD1. Germline assignment: CDR1 MNHEY and CDR2 SVGAGI. The CDR3 spans 14 residues. The junction had 6 bases not matched to a gene; V was cut back by 3 bases and J by 5 bases.

The sample holds many counts of this clonotype. This chain uses TRBV7-2 with TRBJ2-7; no definite D call. Germline CDR1 and CDR2: SGHTA and FQGNSA. V dropped 4 bases and J dropped 2 bases, with 3 bases sitting between them. CDR3 length: 11 amino acids. The CDR3 DNA reads as TGTGCCAGCAGCTCCGCCTACGAGCAGTACTTC. Its protein product is CASSSAYEQYF.

This clonotype was observed many times. V usage is TRBV5-1 and J usage is TRBJ1-1, with TRBD1 matching 9 bases. The CDR3 runs to 17 residues. J lost 0 bases, V lost 4 bases, and 10 bases had no gene match. CDR1 and CDR2 from the germline V gene are SGHRS and YFSETQ. For the CDR3, the DNA is TGCGCCAGCAGCATAACAGGGGGCGAAGTCATGAACACTGAAGCTTTCTTT. Protein sequence: CASSITGGEVMNTEAFF.

The table lists this clonotype with many counts. The genes are TRBV7-9 and TRBJ2-3; 7 bases align to TRBD2. V was pared by 5 bases and J by 3 bases, with 5 bases of the junction left unmatched. Germline-derived CDR1 and CDR2 are SEHNR and FQNEAQ (reference sequence). This CDR3 has 14 amino acids. In DNA, the CDR3 is TGTGCCAGCAGCAGGAGGGAGGGGACAGATACGCAGTATTTT. It codes for CASSRREGTDTQYF. Complete variable domain (other parts from reference TRBV7-9 and TRBJ2-3): DTGVSQNPRHKITKRGQNVTFRCDPISEHNRLYWYRQTLGQGPEFLTYFQNEAQLEKSRLLSDRFSAERPKGSFSTLEIQRTEQGDSAMYLCASSRREGTDTQYFGPGTRLTVL.

This clonotype has at least ten counts. This chain joins TRBV20-1 and TRBJ2-7; 7 bases line up with TRBD1. After removal of 5 bases from V and 0 bases from J, the junction contained 7 bases not matched to a gene. The CDR3 contains 14 residues. Germline V gene data show CDR1 as DFQATT and CDR2 as SNEGSKA (reference sequence). In DNA form, the CDR3 reads TGCAGTGCTCCCTTTAGGGGGCGCTCCTACGAGCAGTACTTC. It encodes CSAPFRGRSYEQYF.

In its sample, this clonotype was seen many times. This rearrangement joins TRBV6-5 to TRBJ2-7, with 8 bases fitting TRBD2. The CDR3 sequence is 15 residues long. V shed 0 bases and J 1 base; nucleotides not matched to a gene: 2. CDR1 is MNHEY, CDR2 SVGAGI, per germline. The CDR3 DNA reads as TGTGCCAGCAGTTACTCGACGGGGGGGTCCTACGAGCAGTACTTC. It translates to CASSYSTGGSYEQYF.

This clonotype was counted many times. The chain has TRBV4-3 and TRBJ2-1; possibly TRBD2 for D (5 bases). Germline-derived CDR1 and CDR2 are LGHNA and YSLEER. The CDR3 is 14 residues long. Trimming took 0 bases from V and 14 from J, leaving 17 bases between them. DNA of the CDR3: TGCGCCAGCAGCCAAGATAGGGCGAGCGGAATCGAGTTCTTC. This encodes CASSQDRASGIEFF.

This clonotype was detected ten times or more. The genes are TRBV12-3 or TRBV12-4 and TRBJ2-3, with D perhaps given as TRBD1 or TRBD2 (6 bases each). V was trimmed by 6 bases and J by 5 bases, leaving 12 bases between them. The CDR3 length is 13 residues. This chain's CDR3 is CASRGGAGDTQYF. For the CDR3, the DNA is TGTGCCAGCAGGGGGGGCGCGGGAGATACGCAGTATTTT.

This clonotype was detected many times. The chain combines TRBV9 with TRBJ1-1, with D unresolved. CDR1 and CDR2 (germline): SGDLS, YYNGEE. This CDR3 has 15 residues. V was shortened by 0 bases and J by 0 bases, with 9 bases between the two germline ends. The CDR3 DNA sequence: TGTGCCAGCAGCGTAGGTGCCCGGTTGAACACTGAAGCTTTCTTT. Encoded protein: CASSVGARLNTEAFF.

This clonotype was recorded many times. The genes are TRBV6-5 and TRBJ2-7; D is undetermined. With 0 bases removed from V and 4 bases from J, the gap between germline ends came to 7 bases. This CDR3 has 13 residues. Per the germline V gene, CDR1 is MNHEY and CDR2 is SVGAGI. Here the CDR3 DNA reads TGTGCCAGCAGTTACTCGTATTCGTACGAGCAGTACTTC. It translates to CASSYSYSYEQYF.

This clonotype was counted at least ten times. The chain couples TRBV6-1 to TRBJ1-1, with D hard to call. CDR1 MNHNS and CDR2 SASEGT come from the germline V gene. The V end lost 6 bases, the J end lost 5 bases, and 19 bases lay between the germline ends. This CDR3 region has 15 residues. This CDR3 is CASRSPPNTGTEAFF. As DNA, the CDR3 is TGTGCCAGCAGGAGTCCCCCCAACACGGGAACTGAAGCTTTCTTT.

This clonotype has a count of ten or more. V is TRBV20-1 and J is TRBJ2-5; 10 bases align to TRBD2. Germline V gene lookup returns CDR1 DFQATT and CDR2 SNEGSKA (reference sequence). Trimming at V came to 6 bases and at J to 5 bases, leaving 12 bases not matched to a gene. The CDR3 contains 15 residues. CDR3 bases: TGCAGTGCCAATAAGCGGGAGGGCCCGGGGGAGACCCAGTACTTC. The encoded protein is CSANKREGPGETQYF.

This clonotype was detected ten times or more. The V and J genes are TRBV5-1 and TRBJ2-7, with 7 bases matching TRBD1. The V gene end was trimmed by 4 bases and the J gene end by 3 bases; junction bases not matched to a gene: 7. Germline V gene sequence: CDR1 SGHRS, CDR2 YFSETQ. The CDR3 has 14 amino acids. CDR3: CASSENDRDYEQYF. As DNA, the CDR3 is TGCGCCAGCAGCGAAAACGACAGGGACTACGAGCAGTACTTC. The complete variable domain, with remaining parts taken from reference TRBV5-1 and TRBJ2-7, reads KAGVTQTPRYLIKTRGQQVTLSCSPISGHRSVSWYQQTPGQGLQFLFEYFSETQRNKGNFPGRFSGRQFSNSRSEMNVSTLELGDSALYLCASSENDRDYEQYFGPGTRLTVT.

This clonotype was recorded at least ten times. The CDR3, as DNA: TGTGCCAGCAGCTTAGTAGTCAAGGGAAAAGGCTCTGGGGCCAACGTCCTGACTTTC. It codes for CASSLVVKGKGSGANVLTF. The chain employs TRBV7-9 and TRBJ2-6, with D unresolved. Germline V gene lookup returns CDR1 SEHNR and CDR2 FQNEAQ (reference sequence). The CDR3 covers 19 residues. Trimming removed 1 base from V and 0 bases from J, with 16 bases in between.

At least ten counts were recorded for this clonotype. The rearrangement uses TRBV20-1 and TRBJ2-7; either TRBD1 or TRBD2 may supply D (6 bases each). V lost 3 bases and J lost 5, with 17 bases in between. Germline CDR1 is DFQATT and CDR2 is SNEGSKA (reference sequence). The CDR3 runs 14 residues. The CDR3 nucleotides read TGCAGTGCTAGTAACCCGAGGGGGGTCCACGAGCAGTACTTC. It encodes CSASNPRGVHEQYF.

At least ten counts were recorded for this clonotype. This chain joins TRBV12-3 or TRBV12-4 and TRBJ2-3; D perhaps matches TRBD2 (6 bases). V lost 8 bases to trimming and J lost 6 bases, with 6 bases between them. The CDR3 loop spans 10 amino acids. CDR3 sequence (DNA): TGTGCCAGCGGGGGGGATACGCAGTATTTT. Encoded protein: CASGGDTQYF.

This clonotype was counted ten times or more. The chain has TRBV7-2 and TRBJ1-5; D unresolved. The germline V gene encodes CDR1 SGHTA and CDR2 FQGNSA. CDR3 length equals 13 residues. V lost 5 bases to trimming and J lost 6 bases, with 11 bases between them. The CDR3 DNA follows: TGTGCCAGCAGCCCAGACTCGTTTCAGCCCCAGCATTTT. It encodes CASSPDSFQPQHF.

This clonotype was observed many times. This chain connects TRBV15 to TRBJ2-2, with 7 nucleotides matching TRBD2. V lost 11 bases, J lost 1 base, and 7 bases stayed unmatched. Germline V gives CDR1 LNHNV, CDR2 YYDKDF (reference sequence). CDR3 length equals 14 residues. DNA of the CDR3: TGTGCCTCCGGGGGGACCCTGAACACCGGGGAGCTGTTTTTT. Protein: CASGGTLNTGELFF.

This clonotype was seen ten or more times. The chain is built from TRBV7-9 and TRBJ2-1; D gene unclear. Trimming stripped 3 bases from V and 8 bases from J, with 14 bases between. The CDR3 length is 14 residues. In germline, CDR1 is SEHNR, CDR2 FQNEAQ (reference sequence). CDR3 in amino acids: CASSLRPEVDEQFF. The CDR3 DNA sequence: TGTGCCAGCAGCTTGAGACCAGAAGTCGATGAGCAGTTCTTC.